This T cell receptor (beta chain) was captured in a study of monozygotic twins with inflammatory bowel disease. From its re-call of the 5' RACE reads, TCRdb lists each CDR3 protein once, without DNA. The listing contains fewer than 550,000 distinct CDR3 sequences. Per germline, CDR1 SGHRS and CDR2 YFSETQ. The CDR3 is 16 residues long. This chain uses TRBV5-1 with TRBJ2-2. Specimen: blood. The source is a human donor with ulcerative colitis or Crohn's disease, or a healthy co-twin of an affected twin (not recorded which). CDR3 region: CASRSTAQTNTGELFF.